These 24 T cell receptor beta chains were sequenced from one sample in a study of shared clonotypes between healthy human individuals. TCRdb's table, derived via immunoSEQ multiplex PCR, lists solely in-frame clones and lacks some. The sample lists some 1.5 million clones, approximately 98% seen once, with 0.45% in the top ten. Material for sequencing was naive CD4+ T cells sorted from blood. Subset of the sample: CD45RA+ positively selected. The receptors come from a man aged 30 to 45 in good health.

The rearrangement links TRBV11-2 to TRBJ2-1; D remains unclear. The CDR3 has 18 amino acids. V was cut by 0 bases and J by 0 bases, with 15 bases left in between. Germline V gives CDR1 SGHAT, CDR2 FQNNGV. The CDR3 loop reads CASSLDRISGLSYNEQFF. The CDR3 nucleotides are TGTGCCAGCAGCTTAGATCGTATTTCAGGCCTCTCCTACAATGAGCAGTTCTTC.

The CDR3 bases are TGTGCCAGCAGCTTGCGGGGTTGGAACACTGAAGCTTTCTTT. As protein: CASSLRGWNTEAFF. The chain links TRBV5-4 to TRBJ1-1; no reliable D call. This CDR3 is 14 amino acids long. Between the trimmed V and J ends, which lost 1 base and 1 base, there was a span of 8 bases. The germline CDR1 and CDR2 sequences are SGHNT and YYREEE (reference sequence).

This chain links TRBV14 with TRBJ2-5, with a tentative D call TRBD2 (6 bases). The V and J ends lost 3 bases and 0 bases respectively, with 14 bases between them. Germline CDR1 reads SGHDN; CDR2 reads FVKESK. The CDR3 contains 16 residues. The CDR3 sequence is CASSHPWGEYQETQYF. The DNA of the CDR3 is TGTGCCAGCAGCCACCCTTGGGGGGAGTACCAAGAGACCCAGTACTTC.

The chain uses TRBV5-4 and TRBJ1-3, with no clear D. V was shortened by 4 bases and J by 4 bases, with 12 bases between the two germline ends. Germline V lookup: CDR1 SGHNT, CDR2 YYREEE (reference sequence). The CDR3 sequence is 14 residues long. The CDR3 DNA follows: TGTGCCAGCAGCCCGCCTGGGGTCGGAAACACCATATATTTT. It encodes CASSPPGVGNTIYF. The variable domain in full, with the rest retrieved from reference TRBV5-4 and TRBJ1-3, is ETGVTQSPTHLIKTRGQQVTLRCSSQSGHNTVSWYQQALGQGPQFIFQYYREEENGRGNFPPRFSGLQFPNYSSELNVNALELDDSALYLCASSPPGVGNTIYFGEGSWLTVV.

The chain recombines TRBV18 with TRBJ2-7; TRBD2 matches at 14 bases. The CDR3 has 18 residues. Germline CDR1 reads KGHSH; CDR2 reads LQKENI. Trimming took 0 bases from V and 3 from J; bases not matched to a gene: 7. CDR3 sequence reads: CASSPPPFGLAGGYEQYF. The DNA for the CDR3 is TGTGCCAGCTCACCACCTCCCTTCGGACTAGCGGGAGGCTACGAGCAGTACTTC.

This chain links TRBV2 with TRBJ1-1; D call uncertain. Looked up from germline, CDR1 is SNHLY and CDR2 is FYNNEI. Trimming took off 5 bases at V and 1 base at J, with 23 bases between the two ends. The CDR3 length is 18 residues. The CDR3 coding sequence is TGTGCCAGCAGTATCTCCCAAAAACCCCCAGTAGGGAACACTGAAGCTTTCTTT. The encoded protein is CASSISQKPPVGNTEAFF.

As to this clone: The sample carries other DNA sequences with the same CDR3. This sequence joins TRBV5-1 and TRBJ2-5, with 7 bases matching TRBD1. The junction had 2 bases not matched to a gene; V was cut back by 1 base and J by 2 bases. CDR1 and CDR2 (germline): SGHRS, YFSETQ. The CDR3 is 14 amino acids. The CDR3, as DNA: TGCGCCAGCAGCTTGCAGGGGGTACAAGAGACCCAGTACTTC. Translating gives CASSLQGVQETQYF.

The chain has TRBV15 and TRBJ1-5, with D uncertain. CDR3 size: 15 residues. V was shortened by 1 base and J by 0 bases, with 7 bases between the two germline ends. CDR1 and CDR2 from the germline V gene are LNHNV and YYDKDF (reference sequence). For the CDR3, the DNA is TGTGCCACCAGCAGAGCCATCAATAGCAATCAGCCCCAGCATTTT. Encoded protein: CATSRAINSNQPQHF.

The chain uses TRBV30 and TRBJ2-7, with 9 bases matching TRBD2. CDR3 length: 12 residues. The trim removed 5 bases at V and 6 bases at J, leaving 5 bases unmatched. From germline, CDR1 is GTSNPN and CDR2 SVGIG (reference sequence). CDR3 residues: CAWGTSLGEQYF. The CDR3 DNA follows: TGTGCCTGGGGGACTAGCTTGGGCGAGCAGTACTTC.

The CDR3 protein is CASREQGRSGNTIYF. As DNA, the CDR3 is TGTGCCAGCAGGGAACAGGGGCGCTCTGGAAACACCATATATTTT. V and J are TRBV5-6 and TRBJ1-3; TRBD1 matches at 7 bases. Germline CDR1 is SGHDT and CDR2 is YYEEEE. CDR3 length: 15 residues. V dropped 5 bases and J dropped 0; count of bases not matched to a gene: 5.

The chain has TRBV2 and TRBJ2-7, with D unresolved. Trimming took 2 bases from V and 4 from J, leaving 18 bases between them. Germline CDR1 SNHLY, CDR2 FYNNEI. The CDR3 extends over 16 amino acids. As DNA, the CDR3 is TGTGCCAGCAGTGAAAGCCTGGCTGAGATGGGGTACGAGCAGTACTTC. This gives the protein CASSESLAEMGYEQYF.

The gene calls are TRBV28 and TRBJ2-5; the D gene is possibly TRBD1 (6 bases). The germline CDR1 and CDR2 sequences are MDHEN and SYDVKM. The CDR3 spans 13 residues. V lost 5 bases to trimming and J lost 0 bases, with 7 bases between them. The CDR3 is CASSRQDQETQYF. In nucleotides, the CDR3 is TGTGCCAGCAGTCGACAGGACCAAGAGACCCAGTACTTC. The full variable domain, rest sourced from reference TRBV28 and TRBJ2-5, is DVKVTQSSRYLVKRTGEKVFLECVQDMDHENMFWYRQDPGLGLRLIYFSYDVKMKEKGDIPEGYSVSREKKERFSLILESASTNQTSMYLCASSRQDQETQYFGPGTRLLVL.

This clone was observed once. The V and J genes are TRBV19 and TRBJ2-1, with 8 bases aligning to TRBD2. CDR1 and CDR2 from the germline V gene are LNHDA and SQIVND (reference sequence). V lost 4 bases, J lost 12 bases, and 17 bases stayed unmatched. The CDR3 length is 16 residues. The DNA of the CDR3 is TGTGCCAGTAGTACAACAGCGGGAGCAAATGTGGGACCGCAGTTCTTC. Protein product: CASSTTAGANVGPQFF.

The genes are TRBV5-6 and TRBJ1-1, with TRBD1 matching over 7 bases. CDR3 length: 14 residues. The germline V gene encodes CDR1 SGHDT and CDR2 YYEEEE. After removal of 3 bases from V and 2 bases from J, the junction contained 4 bases not matched to a gene. Here the CDR3 DNA reads TGTGCCAGCAGCTGGGGGGACAGAAACACTGAAGCTTTCTTT. The encoded protein is CASSWGDRNTEAFF.

This chain uses TRBV18 with TRBJ1-1; tentative D call: TRBD1 (6 bases). V was clipped by 3 bases and J by 0 bases, with 14 bases between them. The CDR3 is made up of 16 amino acids. Germline-derived CDR1 and CDR2 are KGHSH and LQKENI. The CDR3 coding sequence is TGTGCCAGCTCACCTGTTCTGGACAGAATGAACACTGAAGCTTTCTTT. This encodes CASSPVLDRMNTEAFF.

The rearrangement joins TRBV18 to TRBJ1-4, with D uncertain. Germline CDR1 and CDR2: KGHSH and LQKENI. Trimming removed 5 bases from V and 8 bases from J, with 9 bases in between. The CDR3 consists of 12 residues. The CDR3 DNA sequence: TGTGCCAGCTCAACCTTTGAAGAAAAACTGTTTTTT. This sequence encodes CASSTFEEKLFF.

Remarks on this clone: The sample holds other DNA sequences that translate to the same CDR3. This chain links TRBV28 with TRBJ1-2, with 10 bases matching TRBD1. Germline values: CDR1 MDHEN, CDR2 SYDVKM. The CDR3 has 14 amino acids. V lost 4 bases and J lost 6; bases outside the gene matches: 5. CDR3 amino acids: CASSSGTGVNGYTF. The CDR3 region has the DNA TGTGCCAGCAGTTCAGGGACAGGGGTAAATGGCTACACCTTC.

As regards this clone: Additional DNA sequences in this sample encode the identical CDR3. The chain joins TRBV27 to TRBJ2-7; D is unresolved. This CDR3 spans 11 amino acids. CDR1 is MNHEY and CDR2 is SMNVEV in the germline V gene (reference sequence). The V and J ends lost 5 bases and 1 base respectively, with 3 bases between them. CDR3 amino acids: CASSPSYEQYF. The CDR3 nucleotides are TGTGCCAGCAGTCCTTCCTACGAGCAGTACTTC.

This chain joins TRBV18 and TRBJ2-1; the D gene is possibly TRBD2 (5 bases). Per germline, CDR1 KGHSH and CDR2 LQKENI. This CDR3 contains 15 residues. Trimming stripped 5 bases from V and 0 bases from J, with 11 bases between. CDR3 in DNA: TGTGCCAGCTCAATTCTGGGAGACTCCTACAATGAGCAGTTCTTC. This gives the protein CASSILGDSYNEQFF.

This chain links TRBV15 with TRBJ2-7; perhaps TRBD1 as D (6 bases). Germline V lookup: CDR1 LNHNV, CDR2 YYDKDF (reference sequence). The CDR3 is 15 residues long. Trimming removed 5 bases at V and 2 bases at J, with 16 bases between. DNA of the CDR3: TGTGCCACCAGCTTACACAGGGACGCGCCCTACGAGCAGTACTTC. Translation gives CATSLHRDAPYEQYF.

V usage is TRBV19 and J usage is TRBJ1-1; TRBD1 is a possible D gene (5 bases). This CDR3 is built from 14 residues. Trimming stripped 5 bases from V and 0 bases from J, with 10 bases between. CDR1 is LNHDA, CDR2 SQIVND, per germline (reference sequence). The chain's CDR3 is CASSGSTVNTEAFF. The CDR3 DNA is TGTGCCAGTAGTGGATCGACAGTGAACACTGAAGCTTTCTTT.

This chain uses TRBV9 with TRBJ2-1, with 8 nucleotides matching TRBD2. Germline lookup yields CDR1 SGDLS and CDR2 YYNGEE. CDR3 length: 16 residues. Losses at the gene ends were 4 bases for V and 6 bases for J; bases not matched to a gene: 12. This CDR3 reads CASSTHGGTRFNEQFF. The CDR3 DNA reads TGTGCCAGCAGCACACATGGAGGGACTAGATTCAATGAGCAGTTCTTC. Full variable domain (outside the CDR3, taken from reference TRBV9 and TRBJ2-1): DSGVTQTPKHLITATGQRVTLRCSPRSGDLSVYWYQQSLDQGLQFLIQYYNGEERAKGNILERFSAQQFPDLHSELNLSSLELGDSALYFCASSTHGGTRFNEQFFGPGTRLTVL.

This rearrangement joins TRBV7-3 to TRBJ2-1; 8 nucleotides align to TRBD2. The CDR3 runs to 16 residues. The V gene end was trimmed by 4 bases and the J gene end by 3 bases; junction bases not matched to a gene: 8. Germline CDR1 reads SGHTA; CDR2 reads FQGTGA. The CDR3 bases are TGTGCCAGCAGCTCCCGGACTAGCAGAATCTACAATGAGCAGTTCTTC. It is translated as CASSSRTSRIYNEQFF.

This chain links TRBV28 with TRBJ2-1, with a tentative D call TRBD2 (6 bases). The CDR3 consists of 14 residues. The V end lost 6 bases, the J end lost 7 bases, and 16 bases lay between the germline ends. The germline V gene encodes CDR1 MDHEN and CDR2 SYDVKM. The CDR3 DNA is TGTGCCAGCAGCAGCGGGTCTGGGCCGAATGAGCAGTTCTTC. The encoded protein is CASSSGSGPNEQFF. Looking up the rest from reference TRBV28 and TRBJ2-1 gives the full variable domain: DVKVTQSSRYLVKRTGEKVFLECVQDMDHENMFWYRQDPGLGLRLIYFSYDVKMKEKGDIPEGYSVSREKKERFSLILESASTNQTSMYLCASSSGSGPNEQFFGPGTRLTVL.